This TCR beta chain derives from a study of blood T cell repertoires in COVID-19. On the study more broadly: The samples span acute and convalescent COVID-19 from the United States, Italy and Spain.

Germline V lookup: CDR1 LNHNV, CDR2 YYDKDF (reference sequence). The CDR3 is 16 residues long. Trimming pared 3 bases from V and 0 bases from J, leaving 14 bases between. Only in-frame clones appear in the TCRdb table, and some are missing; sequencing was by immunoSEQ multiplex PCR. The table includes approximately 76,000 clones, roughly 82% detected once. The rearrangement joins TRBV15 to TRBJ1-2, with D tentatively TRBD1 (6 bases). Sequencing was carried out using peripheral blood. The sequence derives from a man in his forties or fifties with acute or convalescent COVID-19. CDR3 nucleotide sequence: TGTGCCACCAGCAGGGGGGGGCGACAAACTAACTATGGCTACACCTTC. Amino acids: CATSRGGRQTNYGYTF.